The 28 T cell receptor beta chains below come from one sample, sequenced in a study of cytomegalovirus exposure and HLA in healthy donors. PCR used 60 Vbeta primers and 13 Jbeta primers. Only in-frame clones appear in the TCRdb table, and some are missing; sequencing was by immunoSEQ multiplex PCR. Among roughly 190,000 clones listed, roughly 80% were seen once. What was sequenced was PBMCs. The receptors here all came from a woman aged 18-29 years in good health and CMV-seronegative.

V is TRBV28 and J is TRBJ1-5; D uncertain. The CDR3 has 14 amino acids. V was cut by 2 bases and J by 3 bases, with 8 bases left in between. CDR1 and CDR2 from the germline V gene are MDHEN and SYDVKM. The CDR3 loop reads CASSLRGFNQPQHF. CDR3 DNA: TGTGCCAGCAGTTTACGAGGATTCAATCAGCCCCAGCATTTT.

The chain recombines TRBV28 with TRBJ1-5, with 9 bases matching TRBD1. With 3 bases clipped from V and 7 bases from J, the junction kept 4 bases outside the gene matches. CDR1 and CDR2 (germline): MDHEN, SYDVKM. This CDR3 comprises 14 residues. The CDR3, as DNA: TGTGCCAGCAGTTTCTGGACAGGGGAACAGCCCCAGCATTTT. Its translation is CASSFWTGEQPQHF.

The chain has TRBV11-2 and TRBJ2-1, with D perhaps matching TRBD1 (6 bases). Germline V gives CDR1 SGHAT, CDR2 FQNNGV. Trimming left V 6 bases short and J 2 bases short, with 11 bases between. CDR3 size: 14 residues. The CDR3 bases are TGTGCCAGCAGGAGAACAGGGACCTACAATGAGCAGTTCTTC. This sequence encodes CASRRTGTYNEQFF.

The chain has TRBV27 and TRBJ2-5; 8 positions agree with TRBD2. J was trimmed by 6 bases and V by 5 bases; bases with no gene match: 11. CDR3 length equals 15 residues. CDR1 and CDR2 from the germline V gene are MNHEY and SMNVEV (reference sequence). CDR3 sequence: CASSPRLAGVKTQYF. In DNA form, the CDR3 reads TGTGCCAGCAGTCCCCGGCTAGCGGGCGTCAAGACCCAGTACTTC.

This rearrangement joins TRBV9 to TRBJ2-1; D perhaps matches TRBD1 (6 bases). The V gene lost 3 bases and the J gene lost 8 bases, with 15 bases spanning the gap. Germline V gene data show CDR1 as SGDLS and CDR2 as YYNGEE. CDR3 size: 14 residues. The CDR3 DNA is TGTGCCAGCAGCGGGGGAAGGGGGTACCATGAGCAGTTCTTC. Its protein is CASSGGRGYHEQFF.

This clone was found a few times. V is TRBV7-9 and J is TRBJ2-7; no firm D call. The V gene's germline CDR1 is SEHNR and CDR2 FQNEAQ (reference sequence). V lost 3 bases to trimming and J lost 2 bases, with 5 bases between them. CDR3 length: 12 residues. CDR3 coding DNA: TGTGCCAGCAGCTTCAAAACCTACGAGCAGTACTTC. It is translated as CASSFKTYEQYF.

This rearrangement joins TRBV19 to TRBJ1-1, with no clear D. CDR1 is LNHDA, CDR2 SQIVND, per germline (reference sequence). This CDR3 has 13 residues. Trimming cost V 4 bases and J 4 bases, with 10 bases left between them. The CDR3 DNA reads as TGTGCCAGTAGTAACAGTATGGGCACTGAAGCTTTCTTT. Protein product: CASSNSMGTEAFF.

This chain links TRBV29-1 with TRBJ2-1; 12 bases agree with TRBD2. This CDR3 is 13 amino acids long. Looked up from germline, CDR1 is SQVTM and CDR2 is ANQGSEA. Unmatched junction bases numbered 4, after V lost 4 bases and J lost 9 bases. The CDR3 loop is CSVGLAGDGEQFF. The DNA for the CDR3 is TGCAGCGTTGGACTAGCGGGGGATGGTGAGCAGTTCTTC.

CDR3 bases: TGTGCCAGCAGTTCCGCGGGGGAGGGCAATCAGCCCCAGCATTTT. This codes for CASSSAGEGNQPQHF. V usage is TRBV28 and J usage is TRBJ1-5; the D gene is possibly TRBD1 (5 bases). The CDR3 has 15 amino acids. Germline V CDR1 and CDR2: MDHEN, SYDVKM. Trimming took 4 bases from V and 2 from J, leaving 12 bases between them.

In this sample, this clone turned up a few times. The DNA of the CDR3 is TGTGCCAGCAGTTTATCGACAGGGCTTCTGCAGCCCCAGCATTTT. This sequence encodes CASSLSTGLLQPQHF. The chain employs TRBV27 and TRBJ1-5, with 7 bases matching TRBD1. V lost 0 bases and J lost 7; bases outside the gene matches: 6. This CDR3 comprises 15 residues. Germline values: CDR1 MNHEY, CDR2 SMNVEV (reference sequence).

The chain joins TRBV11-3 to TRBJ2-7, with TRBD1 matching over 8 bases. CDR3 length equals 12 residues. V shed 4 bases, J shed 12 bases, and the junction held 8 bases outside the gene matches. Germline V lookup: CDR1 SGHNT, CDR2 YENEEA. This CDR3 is CASSWDRWGSYF. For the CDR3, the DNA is TGTGCCAGCAGCTGGGACAGGTGGGGTTCGTACTTC.

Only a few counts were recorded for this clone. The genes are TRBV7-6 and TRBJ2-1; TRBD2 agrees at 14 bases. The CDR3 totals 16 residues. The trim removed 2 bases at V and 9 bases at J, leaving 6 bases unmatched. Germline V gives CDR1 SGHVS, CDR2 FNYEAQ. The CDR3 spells CASSLRLAGGPSEQFF. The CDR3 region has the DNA TGTGCCAGCAGCTTAAGACTAGCGGGGGGGCCTAGTGAGCAGTTCTTC. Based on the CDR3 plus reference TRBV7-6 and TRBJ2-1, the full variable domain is GAGVSQSPRYKVTKRGQDVALRCDPISGHVSLYWYRQALGQGPEFLTYFNYEAQQDKSGLPNDRFSAERPEGSISTLTIQRTEQRDSAMYRCASSLRLAGGPSEQFFGPGTRLTVL.

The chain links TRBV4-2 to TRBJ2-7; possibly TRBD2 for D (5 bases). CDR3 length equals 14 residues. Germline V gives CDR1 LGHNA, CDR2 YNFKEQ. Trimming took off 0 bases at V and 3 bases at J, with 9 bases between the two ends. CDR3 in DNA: TGTGCCAGCAGCCAAGAGCGGGTAGACTACGAGCAGTACTTC. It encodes CASSQERVDYEQYF.

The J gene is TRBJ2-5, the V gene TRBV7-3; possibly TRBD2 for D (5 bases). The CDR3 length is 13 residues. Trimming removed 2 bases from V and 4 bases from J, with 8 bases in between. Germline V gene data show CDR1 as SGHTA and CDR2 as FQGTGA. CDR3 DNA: TGTGCCAGCAGCTTAGGGAGAGGAGAGACCCAGTACTTC. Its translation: CASSLGRGETQYF.

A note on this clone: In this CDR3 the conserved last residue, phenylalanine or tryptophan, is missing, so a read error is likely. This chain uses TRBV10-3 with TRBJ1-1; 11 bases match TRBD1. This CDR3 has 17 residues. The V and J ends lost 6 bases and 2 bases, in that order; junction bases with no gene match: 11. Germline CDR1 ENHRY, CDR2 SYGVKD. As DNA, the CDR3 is TGTGCCATCAGGGCCCCCGGACAGGGGGCTATTAACACTGAAGCTTTCCTT. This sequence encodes CAIRAPGQGAINTEAFL.

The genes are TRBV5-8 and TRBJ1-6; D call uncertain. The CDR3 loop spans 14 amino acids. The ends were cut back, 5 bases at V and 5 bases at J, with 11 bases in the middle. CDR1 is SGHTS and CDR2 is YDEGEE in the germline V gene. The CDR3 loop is CASRRTGNNSPLHF. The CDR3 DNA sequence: TGTGCCAGCAGACGGACGGGAAATAATTCACCCCTCCACTTT.

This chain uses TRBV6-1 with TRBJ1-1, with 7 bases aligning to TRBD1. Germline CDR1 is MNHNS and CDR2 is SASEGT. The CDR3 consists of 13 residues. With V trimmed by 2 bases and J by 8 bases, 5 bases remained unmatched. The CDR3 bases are TGTGCCAGCAGTGAACCCGACAGGGTGGAAGCTTTCTTT. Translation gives CASSEPDRVEAFF.

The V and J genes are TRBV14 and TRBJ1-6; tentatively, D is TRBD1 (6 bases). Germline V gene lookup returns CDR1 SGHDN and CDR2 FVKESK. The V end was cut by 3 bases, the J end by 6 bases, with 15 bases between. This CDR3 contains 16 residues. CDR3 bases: TGTGCCAGCAGCCATTTGGACAGCCCGGCTAATTCACCCCTCCACTTT. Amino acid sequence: CASSHLDSPANSPLHF.

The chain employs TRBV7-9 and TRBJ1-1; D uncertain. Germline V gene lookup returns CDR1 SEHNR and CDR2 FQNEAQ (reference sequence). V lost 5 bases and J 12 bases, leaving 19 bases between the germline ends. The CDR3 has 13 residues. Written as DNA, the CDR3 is TGTGCCAGCAGCCCCGATGAGGAATCGGGAACTTTCTTT. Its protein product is CASSPDEESGTFF.

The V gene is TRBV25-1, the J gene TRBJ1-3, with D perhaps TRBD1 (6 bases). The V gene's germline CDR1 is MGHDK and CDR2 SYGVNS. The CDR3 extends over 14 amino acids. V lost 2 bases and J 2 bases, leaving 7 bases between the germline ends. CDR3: CASSEAGAGNTIYF. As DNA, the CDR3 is TGTGCCAGCAGTGAAGCAGGGGCTGGAAACACCATATATTTT.

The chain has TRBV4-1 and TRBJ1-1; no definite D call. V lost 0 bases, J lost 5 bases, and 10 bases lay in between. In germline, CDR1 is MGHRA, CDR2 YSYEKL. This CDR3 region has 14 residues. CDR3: CASSQDARWTEAFF. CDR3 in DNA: TGCGCCAGCAGCCAAGATGCCAGGTGGACTGAAGCTTTCTTT.

In DNA, the CDR3 is TGTGCCAGCTCAACGGGGCGGGATCCCTACGAGCAGTACTTC. Translation: CASSTGRDPYEQYF. This sequence joins TRBV27 and TRBJ2-7; maybe TRBD2 (6 bases). V lost 8 bases and J 2 bases, leaving 16 bases between the germline ends. CDR3 length: 14 residues. Germline V gives CDR1 MNHEY, CDR2 SMNVEV (reference sequence).

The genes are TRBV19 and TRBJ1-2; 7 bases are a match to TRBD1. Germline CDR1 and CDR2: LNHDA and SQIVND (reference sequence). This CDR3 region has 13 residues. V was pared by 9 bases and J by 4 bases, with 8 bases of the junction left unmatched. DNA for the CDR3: TGTGCCAGCCTACAGGGGATCGGCTATGGCTACACCTTC. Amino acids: CASLQGIGYGYTF.

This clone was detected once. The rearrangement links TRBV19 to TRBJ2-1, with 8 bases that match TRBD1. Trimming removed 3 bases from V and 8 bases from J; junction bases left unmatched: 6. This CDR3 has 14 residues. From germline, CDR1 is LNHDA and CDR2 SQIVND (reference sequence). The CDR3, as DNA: TGTGCCAGTAGTATCGCAGGGGGCAGGGATGAGCAGTTCTTC. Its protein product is CASSIAGGRDEQFF.

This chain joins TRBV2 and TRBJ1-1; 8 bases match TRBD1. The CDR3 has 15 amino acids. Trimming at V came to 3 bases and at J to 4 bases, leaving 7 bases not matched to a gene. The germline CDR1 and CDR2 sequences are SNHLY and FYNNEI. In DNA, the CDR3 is TGTGCCAGCAGTGATGATCAGGGGGCAGGCACTGAAGCTTTCTTT. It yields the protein CASSDDQGAGTEAFF. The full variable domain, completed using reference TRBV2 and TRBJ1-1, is EPEVTQTPSHQVTQMGQEVILRCVPISNHLYFYWYRQILGQKVEFLVSFYNNEISEKSEIFDDQFSVERPDGSNFTLKIRSTKLEDSAMYFCASSDDQGAGTEAFFGQGTRLTVV.

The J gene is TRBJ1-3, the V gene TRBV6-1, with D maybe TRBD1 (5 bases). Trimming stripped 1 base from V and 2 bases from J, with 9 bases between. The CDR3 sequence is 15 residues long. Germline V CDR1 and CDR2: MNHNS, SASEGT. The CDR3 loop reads CASSEGGGTGNTIYF. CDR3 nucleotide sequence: TGTGCCAGCAGTGAAGGGGGGGGGACTGGAAACACCATATATTTT.

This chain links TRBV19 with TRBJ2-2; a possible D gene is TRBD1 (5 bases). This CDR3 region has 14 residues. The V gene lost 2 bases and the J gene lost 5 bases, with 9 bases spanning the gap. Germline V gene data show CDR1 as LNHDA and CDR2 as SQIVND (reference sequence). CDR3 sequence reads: CASSISRATGELFF. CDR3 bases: TGTGCCAGTAGTATATCCAGGGCGACCGGGGAGCTGTTTTTT.

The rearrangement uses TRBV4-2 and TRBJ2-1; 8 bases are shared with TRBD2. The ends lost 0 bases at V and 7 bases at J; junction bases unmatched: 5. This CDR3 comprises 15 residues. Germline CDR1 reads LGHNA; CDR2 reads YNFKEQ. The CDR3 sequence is CASSQDTAGGNEQFF. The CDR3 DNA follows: TGTGCCAGCAGCCAAGATACGGCGGGAGGAAATGAGCAGTTCTTC.